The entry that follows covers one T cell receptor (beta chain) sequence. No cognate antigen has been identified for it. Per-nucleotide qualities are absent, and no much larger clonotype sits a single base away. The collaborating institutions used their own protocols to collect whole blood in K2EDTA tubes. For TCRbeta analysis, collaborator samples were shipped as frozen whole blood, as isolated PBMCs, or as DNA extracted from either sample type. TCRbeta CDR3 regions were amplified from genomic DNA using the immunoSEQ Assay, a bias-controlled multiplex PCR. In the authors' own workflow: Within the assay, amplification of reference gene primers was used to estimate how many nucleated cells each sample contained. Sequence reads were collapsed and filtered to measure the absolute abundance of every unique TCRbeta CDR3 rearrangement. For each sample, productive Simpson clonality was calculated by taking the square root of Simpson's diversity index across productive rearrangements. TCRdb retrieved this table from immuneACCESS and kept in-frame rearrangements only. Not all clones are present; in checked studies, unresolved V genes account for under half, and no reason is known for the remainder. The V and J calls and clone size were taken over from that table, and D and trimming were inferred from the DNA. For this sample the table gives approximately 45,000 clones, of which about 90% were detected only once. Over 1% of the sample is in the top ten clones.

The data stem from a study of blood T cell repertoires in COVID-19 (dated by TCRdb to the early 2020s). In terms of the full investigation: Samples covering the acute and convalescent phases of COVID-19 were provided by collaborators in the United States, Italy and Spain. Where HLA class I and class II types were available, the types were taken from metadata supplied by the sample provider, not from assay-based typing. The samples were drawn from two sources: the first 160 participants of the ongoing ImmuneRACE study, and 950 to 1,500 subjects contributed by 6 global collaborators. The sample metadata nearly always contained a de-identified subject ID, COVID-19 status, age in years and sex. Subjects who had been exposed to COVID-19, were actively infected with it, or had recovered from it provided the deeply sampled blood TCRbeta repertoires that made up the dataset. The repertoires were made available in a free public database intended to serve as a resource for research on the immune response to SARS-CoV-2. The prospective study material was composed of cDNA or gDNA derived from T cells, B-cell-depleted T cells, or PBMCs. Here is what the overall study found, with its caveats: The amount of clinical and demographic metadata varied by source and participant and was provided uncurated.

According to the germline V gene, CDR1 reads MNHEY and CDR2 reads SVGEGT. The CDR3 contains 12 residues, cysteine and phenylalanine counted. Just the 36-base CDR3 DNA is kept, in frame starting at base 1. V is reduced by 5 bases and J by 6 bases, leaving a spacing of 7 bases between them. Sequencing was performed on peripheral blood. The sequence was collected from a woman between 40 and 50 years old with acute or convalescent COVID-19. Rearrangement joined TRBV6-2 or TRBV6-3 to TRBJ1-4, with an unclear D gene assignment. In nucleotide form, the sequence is TGTGCCAGCAGTATGGCCCATGAAAAACTGTTTTTT. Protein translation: CASSMAHEKLFF.